This T cell receptor (beta chain) appears in the sequencing data of a study of Ad26.COV2.S vaccination and SARS-CoV-2 variants. For the study at large: Of the COV1001 trial arms, the Ad26.COV2.S arm included the donor. Once or twice, 56 days apart, Ad26.COV2.S was delivered intramuscularly. Notes on the study in general: Reportedly, spike-specific CD8+ and CD4+ T cell responses achieved substantial breadth once vaccination had taken place.

The V end was cut by 0 bases, the J end by 3 bases, with 13 bases between. Germline CDR1 and CDR2: SGHRS and YFSETQ. The CDR3 length is 16 residues. With regard to this clone: The antigen is undetermined.

Treatment specified: 15 to 20 received Ad26.COV2.S at low or high dose, single or two shots; several received placebo; per-sample allocation not given. Sampling happened 63 days after the first vaccine or placebo injection. Some clones are missing from TCRdb's copy, which holds only in-frame ones; the method was immunoSEQ multiplex PCR. This sample yields about 350,000 clones, of which roughly nine tenths are seen a single time; around 6.4% belongs to the top ten. The genes are TRBV5-1 and TRBJ2-1; D possibly corresponds to TRBD1 (6 bases). This receptor was identified in a person between 18 and 65 years old who received the Ad26.COV2.S COVID-19 vaccine or a placebo. The sample consisted of peripheral blood, taken in a trial of Ad26.COV2.S vaccine versus placebo. The DNA for the CDR3 is TGCGCCAGCAGCTTGGAGACAGGATCCGTCTACAATGAGCAGTTCTTC. It specifies CASSLETGSVYNEQFF.